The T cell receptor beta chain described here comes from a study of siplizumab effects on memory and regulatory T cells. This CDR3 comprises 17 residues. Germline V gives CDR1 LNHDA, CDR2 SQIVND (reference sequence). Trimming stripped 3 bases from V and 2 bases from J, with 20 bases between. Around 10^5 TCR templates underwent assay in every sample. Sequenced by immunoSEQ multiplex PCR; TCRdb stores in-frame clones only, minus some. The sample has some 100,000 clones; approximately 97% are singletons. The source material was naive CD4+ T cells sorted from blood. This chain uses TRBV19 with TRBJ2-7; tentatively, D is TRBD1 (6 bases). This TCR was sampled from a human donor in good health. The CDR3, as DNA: TGTGCCAGTAGTATTTTCGGCCTACAGGGCTCGGCCTACGAGCAGTACTTC. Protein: CASSIFGLQGSAYEQYF.